Each of the 20 T cell receptor beta chains below was sequenced from the same sample in a study of shared clonotypes between healthy human individuals. Clones were sequenced by immunoSEQ multiplex PCR, and TCRdb holds only the in-frame ones, with some missing. The table has 2.5 million or so clones, around 94% seen once; the top ten hold about 0.13%. Sequencing input: naive CD4+ T cells sorted from blood. Stated subset: CD45RA+ positively selected. Every receptor here comes from a man aged 18 to 29 in good health.

This clone has a handful of counts. The CDR3 loop reads CASSAPQPSYGYTF. In DNA, the CDR3 is TGTGCCAGTAGTGCCCCACAGCCCAGCTATGGCTACACCTTC. The chain is built from TRBV19 and TRBJ1-2; D gene uncertain. CDR1 and CDR2 (germline): LNHDA, SQIVND (reference sequence). The CDR3 length is 14 residues. With 5 bases removed from V and 4 bases from J, the gap between germline ends came to 14 bases. The full variable domain, in which reference TRBV19 and TRBJ1-2 provide the parts outside the CDR3, is DGGITQSPKYLFRKEGQNVTLSCEQNLNHDAMYWYRQDPGQGLRLIYYSQIVNDFQKGDIAEGYSVSREKKESFPLTVTSAQKNPTAFYLCASSAPQPSYGYTFGSGTRLTVV.

The genes are TRBV6-1 and TRBJ1-5; D is perhaps TRBD1 (6 bases). This CDR3 contains 14 residues. V lost 3 bases, J lost 6 bases, and 12 bases lay in between. The V gene's germline CDR1 is MNHNS and CDR2 SASEGT. The CDR3 nucleotides read TGTGCCAGCAGTGAGCAGGGGTGGTCTCAGCCCCAGCATTTT. Protein sequence: CASSEQGWSQPQHF.

The rearrangement links TRBV7-2 to TRBJ2-1; 8 positions match TRBD1. Germline CDR1 SGHTA, CDR2 FQGNSA. The CDR3 runs 16 residues. V was clipped by 5 bases and J by 8 bases; unmatched bases: 14. CDR3 amino acids: CASSPGMDRVGDEQFF. The CDR3 DNA follows: TGTGCCAGCAGCCCCGGTATGGACAGGGTGGGGGATGAGCAGTTCTTC.

The J gene is TRBJ1-1, the V gene TRBV5-1, with a possible D match to TRBD1 (6 bases). Looked up from germline, CDR1 is SGHRS and CDR2 is YFSETQ. Trimming removed 2 bases at V and 5 bases at J, with 13 bases between. The CDR3 contains 14 residues. The CDR3 protein is CASSLSTGATEAFF. CDR3 DNA sequence: TGCGCCAGCAGCTTATCGACAGGAGCGACTGAAGCTTTCTTT. The whole variable domain, filled in from reference TRBV5-1 and TRBJ1-1, reads KAGVTQTPRYLIKTRGQQVTLSCSPISGHRSVSWYQQTPGQGLQFLFEYFSETQRNKGNFPGRFSGRQFSNSRSEMNVSTLELGDSALYLCASSLSTGATEAFFGQGTRLTVV.

This clone has just one count. This chain uses TRBV28 with TRBJ1-5, with 8 bases identical to TRBD1. The germline V gene has CDR1 MDHEN and CDR2 SYDVKM. The CDR3 runs to 15 residues. V was pared by 4 bases and J by 6 bases, with 8 bases of the junction left unmatched. CDR3 in DNA: TGTGCCAGCAGTTATGAGGGACAGGAGGGTCAGCCCCAGCATTTT. Its protein product is CASSYEGQEGQPQHF.

The rearrangement uses TRBV9 and TRBJ2-3; 14 bases are a match to TRBD2. Germline lookup yields CDR1 SGDLS and CDR2 YYNGEE. This CDR3 spans 18 amino acids. V trimming: 5 bases; J trimming: 4 bases; junction bases outside the gene matches: 12. The CDR3 DNA sequence: TGTGCCAGCAGTGTGGGGACTAGCGGGGGCCTCCTGGCAGATACGCAGTATTTT. This codes for CASSVGTSGGLLADTQYF.

The chain has TRBV2 and TRBJ2-5; TRBD1 agrees at 8 bases. Matching the DNA end better, TRBJ2-7 makes the J call doubtful. Germline values: CDR1 SNHLY, CDR2 FYNNEI. The length of the CDR3 is 13 residues. The CDR3 reads CASLDREVGEQYF. CDR3 sequence (DNA): TGTGCCAGCCTGGACAGGGAGGTGGGCGAGCAGTACTTC.

Here the CDR3 reads CASSAYVAAQETQYF. DNA of the CDR3: TGTGCCAGCAGTGCTTACGTAGCGGCCCAAGAGACCCAGTACTTC. This chain uses TRBV25-1 with TRBJ2-5, with a tentative D call TRBD2 (6 bases). Trimming shortened V by 4 bases and J by 1 base, and 13 bases separated the two germline ends. Germline CDR1 reads MGHDK; CDR2 reads SYGVNS. CDR3 length equals 15 residues. The whole variable domain, remainder taken from reference TRBV25-1 and TRBJ2-5, is EADIYQTPRYLVIGTGKKITLECSQTMGHDKMYWYQQDPGMELHLIHYSYGVNSTEKGDLSSESTVSRIRTEHFPLTLESARPSHTSQYLCASSAYVAAQETQYFGPGTRLLVL.

V is TRBV7-9 and J is TRBJ1-2; D is ambiguous. V lost 6 bases and J lost 6, with 11 bases in between. The length of the CDR3 is 12 residues. Germline V CDR1 and CDR2: SEHNR, FQNEAQ (reference sequence). The CDR3 region has the DNA TGTGCCAGCAGGAAGGGAGGCGATGGCTACACCTTC. As protein: CASRKGGDGYTF.

This chain links TRBV19 with TRBJ1-1, with D possibly TRBD1 on 6 matching bases. This CDR3 region has 15 residues. Trimming stripped 6 bases from V and 1 base from J, with 15 bases between. Germline V gene data show CDR1 as LNHDA and CDR2 as SQIVND (reference sequence). The CDR3 DNA reads as TGTGCCAGTAGCCGGACGACAGGATCGAACACTGAAGCTTTCTTT. This encodes CASSRTTGSNTEAFF.

This chain links TRBV7-9 with TRBJ2-1; the match to TRBD2 covers 10 bases. With V trimmed by 3 bases and J by 4 bases, 3 bases remained unmatched. The CDR3 loop spans 15 amino acids. Germline V gene sequence: CDR1 SEHNR, CDR2 FQNEAQ (reference sequence). The CDR3 sequence is CASSFSGRLYNEQFF. DNA for the CDR3: TGTGCCAGCAGCTTTAGCGGGAGGCTATACAATGAGCAGTTCTTC.

The rearrangement links TRBV6-4 to TRBJ2-3, with TRBD2 matching 12 bases. This CDR3 spans 16 amino acids. The germline gives CDR1 MRHNA, CDR2 SNTAGT. The junction had 8 bases not matched to a gene; V was cut back by 4 bases and J by 6 bases. CDR3: CASSATSSGGADTQYF. The CDR3 nucleotides are TGTGCCAGCAGTGCCACTTCTAGCGGGGGGGCGGATACGCAGTATTTT.

V usage is TRBV29-1 and J usage is TRBJ1-2; D unclear. Germline V CDR1 and CDR2: SQVTM, ANQGSEA. The length of the CDR3 is 11 residues. Trimming stripped 1 base from V and 4 bases from J, with 4 bases between. The CDR3 sequence: CSVEGAYGYTF. The CDR3 DNA reads TGCAGCGTTGAAGGGGCCTATGGCTACACCTTC.

J is TRBJ2-7 and V is TRBV7-2; D call uncertain. Trimming cost V 0 bases and J 2 bases, with 8 bases left between them. The V gene's germline CDR1 is SGHTA and CDR2 FQGNSA. This CDR3 has 14 amino acids. The CDR3 loop reads CASSLADGPYEQYF. The CDR3 DNA follows: TGTGCCAGCAGCTTAGCGGACGGACCCTACGAGCAGTACTTC.

The table lists this clone with a count of one. This chain connects TRBV7-9 to TRBJ2-5; 12 bases map to TRBD2. J was trimmed by 5 bases and V by 1 base; bases with no gene match: 5. The length of the CDR3 is 16 residues. Germline lookup yields CDR1 SEHNR and CDR2 FQNEAQ (reference sequence). The CDR3 DNA follows: TGTGCCAGCAGCTTAGTATCAGGACTAGCGGGGGAGACCCAGTACTTC. As protein: CASSLVSGLAGETQYF.

This rearrangement joins TRBV5-4 to TRBJ1-2; TRBD1 is a possible D gene (6 bases). This CDR3 is 15 amino acids long. V was trimmed by 4 bases and J by 2 bases, leaving 15 bases between them. Germline loops: CDR1 SGHNT, CDR2 YYREEE (reference sequence). The CDR3 is CASSTYPQGNYGYTF. The CDR3 nucleotides are TGTGCCAGCAGCACGTACCCCCAGGGGAACTATGGCTACACCTTC. Complete variable domain (other parts from reference TRBV5-4 and TRBJ1-2): ETGVTQSPTHLIKTRGQQVTLRCSSQSGHNTVSWYQQALGQGPQFIFQYYREEENGRGNFPPRFSGLQFPNYSSELNVNALELDDSALYLCASSTYPQGNYGYTFGSGTRLTVV.

About this clone: This specimen includes other DNA sequences encoding the same CDR3. This chain links TRBV28 with TRBJ2-7, with D possibly being TRBD1 (5 bases). The V end was cut by 2 bases, the J end by 1 base, with 9 bases between. CDR1 and CDR2 from the germline V gene are MDHEN and SYDVKM. CDR3 length: 14 residues. CDR3 sequence reads: CASSLTGVSYEQYF. The CDR3 region has the DNA TGTGCCAGCAGTTTAACAGGAGTTTCCTACGAGCAGTACTTC. Full variable domain (rest looked up from reference TRBV28 and TRBJ2-7): DVKVTQSSRYLVKRTGEKVFLECVQDMDHENMFWYRQDPGLGLRLIYFSYDVKMKEKGDIPEGYSVSREKKERFSLILESASTNQTSMYLCASSLTGVSYEQYFGPGTRLTVT.

V gene TRBV10-1 combines with J gene TRBJ2-2; 8 nucleotides match TRBD1. J gave up 1 base and V 10 bases, and 5 bases lay outside the gene matches. Germline V gives CDR1 WNHNN, CDR2 SYGVQD (reference sequence). The CDR3 is 14 amino acids. CDR3 nucleotides: TGCGCCACCGGGACAGGCGTGAACACCGGGGAGCTGTTTTTT. Translated: CATGTGVNTGELFF.

The V and J genes are TRBV2 and TRBJ1-4; TRBD1 is a possible D gene (6 bases). Trimming shortened V by 1 base and J by 8 bases, and 14 bases separated the two germline ends. From germline, CDR1 is SNHLY and CDR2 FYNNEI. There are 15 residues in the CDR3. The CDR3 DNA reads as TGTGCCAGCAGTGAAGAGGCAGGGGTTGGGGAAAAACTGTTTTTT. Translated: CASSEEAGVGEKLFF.

This clone appeared a single time. This sample also contains other DNA sequences that code for the same CDR3. The chain is built from TRBV18 and TRBJ2-3, with D possibly TRBD1 on 6 matching bases. CDR1 is KGHSH, CDR2 LQKENI, per germline. The CDR3 is 13 residues long. Trimming shortened V by 3 bases and J by 3 bases, and 7 bases separated the two germline ends. The CDR3 here is CASSPTGTDTQYF. The CDR3 nucleotides are TGTGCCAGCTCACCCACAGGGACAGATACGCAGTATTTT. Combining the CDR3 with reference TRBV18 and TRBJ2-3 gives the whole variable domain NAGVMQNPRHLVRRRGQEARLRCSPMKGHSHVYWYRQLPEEGLKFMVYLQKENIIDESGMPKERFSAEFPKEGPSILRIQQVVRGDSAAYFCASSPTGTDTQYFGPGTRLTVL.